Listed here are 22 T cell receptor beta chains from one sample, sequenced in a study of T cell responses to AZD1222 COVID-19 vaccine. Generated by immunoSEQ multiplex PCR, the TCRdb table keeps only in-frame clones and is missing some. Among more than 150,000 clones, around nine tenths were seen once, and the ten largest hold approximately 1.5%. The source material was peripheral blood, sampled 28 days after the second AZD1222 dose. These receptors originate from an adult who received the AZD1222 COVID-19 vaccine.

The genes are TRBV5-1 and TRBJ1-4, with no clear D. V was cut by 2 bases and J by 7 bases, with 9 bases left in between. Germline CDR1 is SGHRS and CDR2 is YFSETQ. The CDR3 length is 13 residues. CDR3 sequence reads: CASSFSQSEKLFF. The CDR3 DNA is TGCGCCAGCAGCTTTTCACAAAGTGAAAAACTGTTTTTT.

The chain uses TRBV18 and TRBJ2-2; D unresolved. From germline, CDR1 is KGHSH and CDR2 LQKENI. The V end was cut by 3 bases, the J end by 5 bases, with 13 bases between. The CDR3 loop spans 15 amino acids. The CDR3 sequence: CASSPTVGKTGELFF. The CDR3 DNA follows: TGTGCCAGCTCACCCACGGTTGGAAAGACCGGGGAGCTGTTTTTT.

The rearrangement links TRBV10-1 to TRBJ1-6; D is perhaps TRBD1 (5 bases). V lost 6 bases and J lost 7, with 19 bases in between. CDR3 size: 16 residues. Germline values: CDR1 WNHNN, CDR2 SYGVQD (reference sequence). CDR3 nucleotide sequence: TGCGCCAGCAGGCCCAAAGGGGACCGCTCAAATTCACCCCTCCACTTT. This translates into CASRPKGDRSNSPLHF.

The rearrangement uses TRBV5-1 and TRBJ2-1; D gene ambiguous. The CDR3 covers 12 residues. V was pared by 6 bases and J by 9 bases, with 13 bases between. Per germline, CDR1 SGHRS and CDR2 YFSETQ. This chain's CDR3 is CASTFGAREQFF. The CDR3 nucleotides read TGCGCCAGCACCTTCGGAGCTCGTGAGCAGTTCTTC. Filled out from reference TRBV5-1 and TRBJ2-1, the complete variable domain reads KAGVTQTPRYLIKTRGQQVTLSCSPISGHRSVSWYQQTPGQGLQFLFEYFSETQRNKGNFPGRFSGRQFSNSRSEMNVSTLELGDSALYLCASTFGAREQFFGPGTRLTVL.

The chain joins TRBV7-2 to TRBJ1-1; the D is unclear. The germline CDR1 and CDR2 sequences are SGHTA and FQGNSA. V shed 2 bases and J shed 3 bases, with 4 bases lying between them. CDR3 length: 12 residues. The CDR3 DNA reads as TGTGCCAGCAGCTTATGGGACACTGAAGCTTTCTTT. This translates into CASSLWDTEAFF.

The DNA for the CDR3 is TGTGCCAGCAGTGACCCCGGGACTAGCGGGGTCCATGAGCAGTTCTTC. Amino acid sequence: CASSDPGTSGVHEQFF. The chain uses TRBV2 and TRBJ2-1, with 13 bases fitting TRBD2. The ends lost 3 bases at V and 8 bases at J; junction bases unmatched: 7. The germline gives CDR1 SNHLY, CDR2 FYNNEI. The CDR3 is made up of 16 amino acids. Using reference TRBV2 and TRBJ2-1 for the parts outside the CDR3, the full variable domain is EPEVTQTPSHQVTQMGQEVILRCVPISNHLYFYWYRQILGQKVEFLVSFYNNEISEKSEIFDDQFSVERPDGSNFTLKIRSTKLEDSAMYFCASSDPGTSGVHEQFFGPGTRLTVL.

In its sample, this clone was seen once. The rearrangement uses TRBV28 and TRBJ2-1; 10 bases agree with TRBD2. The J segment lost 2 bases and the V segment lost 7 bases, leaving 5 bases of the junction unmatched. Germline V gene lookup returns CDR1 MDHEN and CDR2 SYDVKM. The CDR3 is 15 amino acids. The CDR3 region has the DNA TGTGCCAGCACCCTTAGCGGGAGGCCCTACAATGAGCAGTTCTTC. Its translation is CASTLSGRPYNEQFF.

Here the CDR3 DNA reads TGCGCCAGCAGCCAACGGGGGGATTTCTCCTACAATGAGCAGTTCTTC. Encoded protein: CASSQRGDFSYNEQFF. V is TRBV4-1 and J is TRBJ2-1; 7 nucleotides line up with TRBD2. Trimming cost V 2 bases and J 0 bases; bases outside gene matches: 4. The germline V gene encodes CDR1 MGHRA and CDR2 YSYEKL. The CDR3 extends over 16 amino acids.

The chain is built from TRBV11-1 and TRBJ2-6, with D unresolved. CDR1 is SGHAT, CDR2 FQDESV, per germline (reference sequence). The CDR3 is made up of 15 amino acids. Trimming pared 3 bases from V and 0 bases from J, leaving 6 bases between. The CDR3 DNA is TGTGCCAGCAGCTTCGGAAGCTCTGGGGCCAACGTCCTGACTTTC. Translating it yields CASSFGSSGANVLTF.

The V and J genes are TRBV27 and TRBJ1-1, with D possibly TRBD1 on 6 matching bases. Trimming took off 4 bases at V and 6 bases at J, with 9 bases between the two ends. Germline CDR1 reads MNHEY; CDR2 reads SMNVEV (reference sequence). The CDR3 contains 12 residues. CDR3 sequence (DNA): TGTGCCAGCAGTTCAGGGGTGGCTGAAGCTTTCTTT. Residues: CASSSGVAEAFF.

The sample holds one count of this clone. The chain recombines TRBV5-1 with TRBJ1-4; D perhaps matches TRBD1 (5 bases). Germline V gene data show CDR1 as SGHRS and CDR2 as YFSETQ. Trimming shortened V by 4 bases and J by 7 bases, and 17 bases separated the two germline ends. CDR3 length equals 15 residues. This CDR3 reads CASSVRGSQTEKLFF. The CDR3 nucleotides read TGCGCCAGCAGCGTGCGGGGCAGCCAAACTGAAAAACTGTTTTTT.

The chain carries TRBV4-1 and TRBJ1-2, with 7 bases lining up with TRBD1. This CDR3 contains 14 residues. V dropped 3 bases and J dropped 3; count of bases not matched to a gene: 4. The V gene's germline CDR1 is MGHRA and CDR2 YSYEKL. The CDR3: CASSHLTGHYGYTF. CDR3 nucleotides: TGCGCCAGCAGCCACCTGACAGGGCACTATGGCTACACCTTC.

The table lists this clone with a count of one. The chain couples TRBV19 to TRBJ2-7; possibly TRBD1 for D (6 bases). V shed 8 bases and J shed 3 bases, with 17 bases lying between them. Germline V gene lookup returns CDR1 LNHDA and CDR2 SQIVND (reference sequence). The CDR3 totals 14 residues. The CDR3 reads CASSPHRELYEQYF. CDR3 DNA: TGTGCCAGTTCTCCTCACAGGGAACTCTACGAGCAGTACTTC. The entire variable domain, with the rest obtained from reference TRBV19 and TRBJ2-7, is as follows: DGGITQSPKYLFRKEGQNVTLSCEQNLNHDAMYWYRQDPGQGLRLIYYSQIVNDFQKGDIAEGYSVSREKKESFPLTVTSAQKNPTAFYLCASSPHRELYEQYFGPGTRLTVT.

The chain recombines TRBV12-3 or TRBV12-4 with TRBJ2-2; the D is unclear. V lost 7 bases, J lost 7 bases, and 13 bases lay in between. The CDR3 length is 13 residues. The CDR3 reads CASTANVDGELFF. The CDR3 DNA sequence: TGTGCCAGCACCGCAAACGTCGACGGGGAGCTGTTTTTT.

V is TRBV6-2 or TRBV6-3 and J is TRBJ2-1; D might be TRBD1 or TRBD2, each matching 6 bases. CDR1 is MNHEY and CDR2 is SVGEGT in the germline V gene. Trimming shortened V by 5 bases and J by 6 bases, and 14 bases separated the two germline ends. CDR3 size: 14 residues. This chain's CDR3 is CASSGLGGINEQFF. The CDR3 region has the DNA TGTGCCAGCAGTGGCCTAGGGGGGATCAATGAGCAGTTCTTC.

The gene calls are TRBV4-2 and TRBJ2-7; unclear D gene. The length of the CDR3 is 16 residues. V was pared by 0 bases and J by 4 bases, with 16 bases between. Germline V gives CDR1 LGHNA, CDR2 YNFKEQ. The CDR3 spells CASSQDIGQRLYEQYF. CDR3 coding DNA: TGTGCCAGCAGCCAAGATATAGGGCAGCGACTTTACGAGCAGTACTTC.

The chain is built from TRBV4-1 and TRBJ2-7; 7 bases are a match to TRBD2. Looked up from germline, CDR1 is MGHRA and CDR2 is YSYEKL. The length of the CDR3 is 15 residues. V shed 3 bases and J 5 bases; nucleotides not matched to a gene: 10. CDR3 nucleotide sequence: TGCGCCAGCAGCCAGATCGGCGGGAGAAGTGACGAGCAGTACTTC. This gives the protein CASSQIGGRSDEQYF.

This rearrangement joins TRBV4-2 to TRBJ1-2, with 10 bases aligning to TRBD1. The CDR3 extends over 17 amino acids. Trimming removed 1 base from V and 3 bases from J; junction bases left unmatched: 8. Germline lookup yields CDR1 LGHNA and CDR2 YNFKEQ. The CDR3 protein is CASSQVAGTGEDYGYTF. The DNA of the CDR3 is TGTGCCAGCAGCCAAGTCGCCGGGACAGGGGAGGACTATGGCTACACCTTC.

CDR3 region: CASSLELAGVGETQYF. The CDR3 nucleotides are TGCGCCAGCAGCTTGGAATTAGCGGGGGTGGGAGAGACCCAGTACTTC. The rearrangement uses TRBV5-1 and TRBJ2-5, with 9 positions matching TRBD2. Trimming at V came to 0 bases and at J to 4 bases, leaving 7 bases not matched to a gene. The germline gives CDR1 SGHRS, CDR2 YFSETQ. This CDR3 has 16 amino acids. The whole variable domain, remainder taken from reference TRBV5-1 and TRBJ2-5, is KAGVTQTPRYLIKTRGQQVTLSCSPISGHRSVSWYQQTPGQGLQFLFEYFSETQRNKGNFPGRFSGRQFSNSRSEMNVSTLELGDSALYLCASSLELAGVGETQYFGPGTRLLVL.

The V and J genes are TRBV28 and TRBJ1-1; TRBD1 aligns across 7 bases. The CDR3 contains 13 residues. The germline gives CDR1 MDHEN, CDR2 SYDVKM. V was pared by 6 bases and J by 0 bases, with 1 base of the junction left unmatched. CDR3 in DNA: TGTGCCAGCAGGAGGGGGCTGAACACTGAAGCTTTCTTT. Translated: CASRRGLNTEAFF.

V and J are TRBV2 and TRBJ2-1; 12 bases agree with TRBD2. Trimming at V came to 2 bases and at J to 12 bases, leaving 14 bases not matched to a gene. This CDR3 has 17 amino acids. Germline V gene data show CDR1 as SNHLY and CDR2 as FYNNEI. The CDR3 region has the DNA TGTGCCAGCAGTGAAACCCAGCTTTCTAGCGGGAGGGTCGGGCAGTTCTTC. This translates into CASSETQLSSGRVGQFF.

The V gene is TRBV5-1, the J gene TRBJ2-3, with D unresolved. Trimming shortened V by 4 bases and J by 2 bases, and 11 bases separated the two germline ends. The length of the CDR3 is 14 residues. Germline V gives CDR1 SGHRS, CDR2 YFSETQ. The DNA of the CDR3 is TGCGCCAGCAGCCCCTGGGTCTACACAGATACGCAGTATTTT. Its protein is CASSPWVYTDTQYF.